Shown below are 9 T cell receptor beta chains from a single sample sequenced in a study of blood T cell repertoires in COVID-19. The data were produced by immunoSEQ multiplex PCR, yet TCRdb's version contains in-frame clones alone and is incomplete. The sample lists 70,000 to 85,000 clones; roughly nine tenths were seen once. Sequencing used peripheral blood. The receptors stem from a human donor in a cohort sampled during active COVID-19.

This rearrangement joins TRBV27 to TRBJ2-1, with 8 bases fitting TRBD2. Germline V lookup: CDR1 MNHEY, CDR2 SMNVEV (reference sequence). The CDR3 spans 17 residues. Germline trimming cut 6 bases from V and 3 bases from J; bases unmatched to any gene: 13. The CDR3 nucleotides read TGTGCCAGCAGGGAAGGGGTTAGCGGGACTAGCTACAATGAGCAGTTCTTC. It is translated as CASREGVSGTSYNEQFF.

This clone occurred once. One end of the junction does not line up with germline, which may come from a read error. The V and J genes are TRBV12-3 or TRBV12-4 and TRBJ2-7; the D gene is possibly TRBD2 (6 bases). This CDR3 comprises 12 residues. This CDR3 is CASQTVGLPRDF. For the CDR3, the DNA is TGTGCCAGCCAAACGGTGGGACTCCCCCGGGACTTC.

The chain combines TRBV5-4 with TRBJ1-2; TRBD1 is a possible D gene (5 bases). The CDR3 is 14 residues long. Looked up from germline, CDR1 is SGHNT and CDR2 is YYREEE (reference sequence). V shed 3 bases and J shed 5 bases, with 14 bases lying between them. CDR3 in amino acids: CASSSLTQGYGYTF. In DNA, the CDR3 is TGTGCCAGCAGCTCCCTGACCCAGGGATATGGCTACACCTTC.

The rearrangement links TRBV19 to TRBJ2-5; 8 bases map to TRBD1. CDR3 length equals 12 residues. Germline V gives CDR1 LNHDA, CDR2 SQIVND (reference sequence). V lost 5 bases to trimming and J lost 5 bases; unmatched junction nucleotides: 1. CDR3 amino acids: CASSQGAETQYF. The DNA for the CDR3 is TGTGCCAGTAGTCAGGGGGCTGAGACCCAGTACTTC.

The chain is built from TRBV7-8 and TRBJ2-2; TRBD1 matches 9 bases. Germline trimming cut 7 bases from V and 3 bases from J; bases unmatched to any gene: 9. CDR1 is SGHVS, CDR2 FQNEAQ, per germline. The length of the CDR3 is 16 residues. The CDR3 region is CASINTGGEDTGELFF. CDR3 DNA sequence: TGTGCCAGCATCAACACAGGGGGCGAGGACACCGGGGAGCTGTTTTTT.

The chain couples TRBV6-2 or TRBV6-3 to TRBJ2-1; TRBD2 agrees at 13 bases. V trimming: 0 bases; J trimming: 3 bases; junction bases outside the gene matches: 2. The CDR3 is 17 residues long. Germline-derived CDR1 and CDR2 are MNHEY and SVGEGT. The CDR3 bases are TGTGCCAGCAGTTACTCCGGGACTAGCGGGGTCTACAATGAGCAGTTCTTC. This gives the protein CASSYSGTSGVYNEQFF.

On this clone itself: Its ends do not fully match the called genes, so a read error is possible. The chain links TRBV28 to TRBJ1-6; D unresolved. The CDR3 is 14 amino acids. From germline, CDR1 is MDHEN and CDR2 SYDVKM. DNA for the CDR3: TGTGCCAGCAGTTTAGTACAGAATAAGTCACCCCTCCACTTT. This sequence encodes CASSLVQNKSPLHF.

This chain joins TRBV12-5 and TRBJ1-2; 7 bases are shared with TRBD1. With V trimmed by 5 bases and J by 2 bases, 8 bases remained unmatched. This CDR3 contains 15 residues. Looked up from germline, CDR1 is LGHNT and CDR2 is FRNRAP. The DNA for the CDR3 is TGTGCTAGTGGTGGCCGGGACAGCGGAAACTATGGCTACACCTTC. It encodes CASGGRDSGNYGYTF.

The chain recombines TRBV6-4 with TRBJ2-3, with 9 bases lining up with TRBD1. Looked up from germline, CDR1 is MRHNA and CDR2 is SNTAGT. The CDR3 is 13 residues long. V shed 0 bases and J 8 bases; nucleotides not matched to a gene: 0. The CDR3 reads CASSDSGQGTQYF. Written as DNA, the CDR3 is TGTGCCAGCAGTGACTCGGGACAGGGTACGCAGTATTTT.